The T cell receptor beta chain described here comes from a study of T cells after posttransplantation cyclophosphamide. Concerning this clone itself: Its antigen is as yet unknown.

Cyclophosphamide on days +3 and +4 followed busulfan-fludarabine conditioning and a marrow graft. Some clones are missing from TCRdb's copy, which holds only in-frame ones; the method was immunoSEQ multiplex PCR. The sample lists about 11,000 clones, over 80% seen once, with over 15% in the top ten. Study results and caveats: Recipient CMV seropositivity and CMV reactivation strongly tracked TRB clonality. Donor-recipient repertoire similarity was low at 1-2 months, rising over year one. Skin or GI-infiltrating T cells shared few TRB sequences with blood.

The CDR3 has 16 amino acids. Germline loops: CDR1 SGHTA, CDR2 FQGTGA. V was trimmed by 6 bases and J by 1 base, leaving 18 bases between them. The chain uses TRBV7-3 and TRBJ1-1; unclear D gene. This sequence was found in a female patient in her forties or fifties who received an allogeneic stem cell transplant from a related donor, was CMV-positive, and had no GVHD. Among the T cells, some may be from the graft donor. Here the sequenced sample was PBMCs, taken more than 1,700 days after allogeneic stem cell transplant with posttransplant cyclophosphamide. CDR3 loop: CASSRGARTRNTEAFF. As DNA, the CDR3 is TGTGCCAGCAGTCGGGGAGCGAGAACGCGGAACACTGAAGCTTTCTTT.